A selection of T cell receptor beta chains follows, all from one sample in a study of blood T cell repertoires in COVID-19. Sequenced by immunoSEQ multiplex PCR; TCRdb stores in-frame clones only, minus some. Among about 30,000 clones, approximately 90% were seen once, and the ten largest hold around 9.6%. Source material: peripheral blood. Every receptor here comes from a human donor with active COVID-19. The donor label of this sample is uncertain. Both conserved end residues are part of each CDR3. The order of the fields is J gene, clone size, CDR3 length, V gene, D gene, CDR3 protein, CDR3 DNA. The D gene is left open where the match is weak. The size of a clone is reported for some rows only, either as once, few or many, or as a class for expanded clones.

j_gene: TRBJ2-5
abundance: .
len: 11
v_gene: TRBV29-1
d_gene: TRBD2
CDR3aa: CRPAGQETQYF
CDR3nt: TGCAGACCAGCGGGGCAAGAGACCCAGTACTTC

j_gene: TRBJ2-7
abundance: .
len: 11
v_gene: TRBV6-5
d_gene: .
CDR3aa: CASGQTYEQYF
CDR3nt: TGTGCCAGCGGTCAGACCTACGAGCAGTACTTC

j_gene: TRBJ2-5
abundance: once
len: 14
v_gene: TRBV6-2/TRBV6-3
d_gene: TRBD2
CDR3aa: CASSLGGAQETQYF
CDR3nt: TGTGCCAGCAGCCTCGGGGGGGCTCAAGAGACCCAGTACTTC

j_gene: TRBJ1-6
abundance: few
len: 14
v_gene: TRBV7-3
d_gene: .
CDR3aa: CASSYTSRGSPLHF
CDR3nt: TGTGCCAGCAGCTACACTTCGCGGGGTTCACCCCTCCACTTT

j_gene: TRBJ2-5
abundance: .
len: 15
v_gene: TRBV11-2
d_gene: TRBD2
CDR3aa: CASSLGLAPAETQYF
CDR3nt: TGTGCCAGCAGCTTAGGACTAGCCCCGGCGGAGACCCAGTACTTC

j_gene: TRBJ1-2
abundance: .
len: 13
v_gene: TRBV27
d_gene: TRBD1
CDR3aa: CASSLDRAYGYTF
CDR3nt: TGTGCCAGCAGTCTCGACAGGGCCTATGGCTACACCTTC

j_gene: TRBJ1-6
abundance: .
len: 15
v_gene: TRBV2
d_gene: TRBD1
CDR3aa: CASSIRGNNNSPLHF
CDR3nt: TGTGCCAGCAGTATCAGGGGGAACAATAATTCACCCCTCCACTTT

j_gene: TRBJ2-3
abundance: .
len: 15
v_gene: TRBV7-6
d_gene: TRBD2
CDR3aa: CASSLGTSGTDTQYF
CDR3nt: TGTGCCAGCAGCTTGGGGACTAGTGGCACAGATACGCAGTATTTT

j_gene: TRBJ1-1
abundance: .
len: 15
v_gene: TRBV4-1
d_gene: TRBD1
CDR3aa: CASSPRQGKRTEAFF
CDR3nt: TGCGCCAGCAGCCCCCGACAGGGGAAGAGGACTGAAGCTTTCTTT

j_gene: TRBJ2-5
abundance: .
len: 15
v_gene: TRBV7-2
d_gene: .
CDR3aa: CASSLVIGERETQYF
CDR3nt: TGTGCCAGCAGCTTAGTTATAGGGGAAAGAGAGACCCAGTACTTC

j_gene: TRBJ2-7
abundance: .
len: 14
v_gene: TRBV18
d_gene: TRBD2
CDR3aa: CASSPLAGGYEQYF
CDR3nt: TGTGCCAGCTCACCACTAGCGGGGGGGTACGAGCAGTACTTC

j_gene: TRBJ2-7
abundance: .
len: 13
v_gene: TRBV25-1
d_gene: .
CDR3aa: CASSEGAMGEQYF
CDR3nt: TGTGCCAGCAGTGAAGGGGCGATGGGGGAGCAGTACTTC

j_gene: TRBJ2-2
abundance: .
len: 15
v_gene: TRBV11-3
d_gene: .
CDR3aa: CASSLSSSWTGELFF
CDR3nt: TGTGCCAGCAGCTTATCTAGCAGTTGGACCGGGGAGCTGTTTTTT

j_gene: TRBJ2-7
abundance: .
len: 16
v_gene: TRBV7-2
d_gene: TRBD2
CDR3aa: CASSLTSGGAPYEQYF
CDR3nt: TGTGCCAGCAGCCTCACTAGCGGGGGGGCGCCCTACGAGCAGTACTTC

j_gene: TRBJ1-1
abundance: .
len: 14
v_gene: TRBV9
d_gene: .
CDR3aa: CASSGRESNTEAFF
CDR3nt: TGTGCCAGCAGCGGCCGCGAGTCTAACACTGAAGCTTTCTTT

j_gene: TRBJ2-7
abundance: .
len: 16
v_gene: TRBV7-2
d_gene: TRBD2
CDR3aa: CASSLSGGRAMYEQYF
CDR3nt: TGTGCCAGCAGCTTATCGGGCGGGAGGGCCATGTACGAGCAGTACTTC

j_gene: TRBJ1-1
abundance: .
len: 14
v_gene: TRBV14
d_gene: TRBD1
CDR3aa: CASRGTGTSTEAFF
CDR3nt: TGTGCCAGCAGGGGGACAGGGACGAGCACTGAAGCTTTCTTT

j_gene: TRBJ1-1
abundance: once
len: 17
v_gene: TRBV18
d_gene: .
CDR3aa: CASSPQAPGVGGTEAFF
CDR3nt: TGTGCCAGCTCACCACAGGCCCCGGGGGTAGGTGGAACTGAAGCTTTCTTT

j_gene: TRBJ2-7
abundance: .
len: 16
v_gene: TRBV27
d_gene: TRBD1
CDR3aa: CASSALQGPRPYEQYF
CDR3nt: TGTGCCAGCAGTGCCCTACAGGGGCCCCGACCCTACGAGCAGTACTTC

j_gene: TRBJ2-1
abundance: .
len: 16
v_gene: TRBV5-5
d_gene: TRBD1
CDR3aa: CASSNRVGQGSHEQFF
CDR3nt: TGTGCCAGCAGCAATAGGGTGGGACAGGGGTCGCATGAGCAGTTCTTC

j_gene: TRBJ1-2
abundance: .
len: 17
v_gene: TRBV18
d_gene: .
CDR3aa: CASSPRADGPLNYGYTF
CDR3nt: TGTGCCAGCTCACCACGAGCGGATGGTCCCCTTAACTATGGCTACACCTTC

j_gene: TRBJ1-2
abundance: .
len: 13
v_gene: TRBV19
d_gene: TRBD1
CDR3aa: CASRAPNRGGYTF
CDR3nt: TGTGCCAGTAGGGCCCCAAACAGGGGTGGCTACACCTTC

j_gene: TRBJ2-7
abundance: .
len: 14
v_gene: TRBV5-1
d_gene: TRBD2
CDR3aa: CASSPTSGGPEQYF
CDR3nt: TGCGCCAGCAGCCCGACTAGCGGGGGTCCCGAGCAGTACTTC

j_gene: TRBJ2-1
abundance: few
len: 12
v_gene: TRBV29-1
d_gene: .
CDR3aa: CSVAYSYNEQFF
CDR3nt: TGCAGCGTTGCCTACTCCTACAATGAGCAGTTCTTC

j_gene: TRBJ1-1
abundance: .
len: 16
v_gene: TRBV4-1
d_gene: TRBD1
CDR3aa: CASSQVQGQGKTEAFF
CDR3nt: TGCGCCAGCAGCCAAGTCCAAGGACAGGGTAAGACTGAAGCTTTCTTT

j_gene: TRBJ1-5
abundance: .
len: 18
v_gene: TRBV6-2/TRBV6-3
d_gene: .
CDR3aa: CASSYSGVGRGSNQPQHF
CDR3nt: TGTGCCAGCAGTTACTCGGGCGTGGGGCGCGGTAGCAATCAGCCCCAGCATTTT

j_gene: TRBJ2-3
abundance: once
len: 19
v_gene: TRBV2
d_gene: TRBD2
CDR3aa: CASSEGQSSGDLETDTQYF
CDR3nt: TGTGCCAGCAGTGAGGGGCAGAGTAGCGGGGATTTAGAGACAGATACGCAGTATTTT

j_gene: TRBJ2-7
abundance: .
len: 13
v_gene: TRBV3-1/TRBV3-2
d_gene: TRBD2
CDR3aa: CASSQGLAGVLYF
CDR3nt: TGTGCCAGCAGCCAAGGGCTAGCGGGAGTTTTGTACTTC

j_gene: TRBJ1-2
abundance: once
len: 14
v_gene: TRBV24-1
d_gene: .
CDR3aa: CATSDRGSNYGYTF
CDR3nt: TGTGCCACCAGTGACAGGGGATCTAACTATGGCTACACCTTC

j_gene: TRBJ2-5
abundance: .
len: 15
v_gene: TRBV7-3
d_gene: TRBD1
CDR3aa: CASRPTGDKTETQYF
CDR3nt: TGTGCCAGCAGACCGACAGGGGATAAGACAGAGACCCAGTACTTC

j_gene: TRBJ2-5
abundance: once
len: 12
v_gene: TRBV5-8
d_gene: .
CDR3aa: CASSFNAETQYF
CDR3nt: TGTGCCAGCAGCTTTAATGCGGAGACCCAGTACTTC

j_gene: TRBJ2-1
abundance: .
len: 18
v_gene: TRBV24-1
d_gene: TRBD2
CDR3aa: CATSDFPGAGLAKGEQFF
CDR3nt: TGTGCCACCAGTGATTTCCCCGGGGCGGGACTAGCTAAGGGTGAGCAGTTCTTC

j_gene: TRBJ2-7
abundance: .
len: 15
v_gene: TRBV3-1/TRBV3-2
d_gene: TRBD2
CDR3aa: CASSLGLAGVGEQYF
CDR3nt: TGTGCCAGCAGCCTCGGACTAGCGGGAGTGGGCGAGCAGTACTTC

j_gene: TRBJ1-5
abundance: .
len: 18
v_gene: TRBV28
d_gene: .
CDR3aa: CASSGYPSGRQADQPQHF
CDR3nt: TGTGCCAGCAGTGGATACCCCAGCGGCAGACAGGCGGATCAGCCCCAGCATTTT

j_gene: TRBJ1-1
abundance: .
len: 15
v_gene: TRBV27
d_gene: .
CDR3aa: CASILTWGLNTEAFF
CDR3nt: TGTGCCAGCATCCTGACCTGGGGCTTGAACACTGAAGCTTTCTTT

j_gene: TRBJ1-1
abundance: .
len: 14
v_gene: TRBV6-5
d_gene: .
CDR3aa: CASSALRNGREAFF
CDR3nt: TGTGCCAGCAGCGCCCTTCGAAACGGGAGGGAAGCTTTCTTT

j_gene: TRBJ1-1
abundance: .
len: 14
v_gene: TRBV6-6
d_gene: .
CDR3aa: CASSYPEENTEAFF
CDR3nt: TGTGCCAGCAGTTACCCGGAGGAGAACACTGAAGCTTTCTTT

j_gene: TRBJ1-5
abundance: once
len: 14
v_gene: TRBV10-3
d_gene: TRBD1
CDR3aa: CAISTGGNNQPQHF
CDR3nt: TGTGCCATCAGTACAGGGGGGAATAATCAGCCCCAGCATTTT

j_gene: TRBJ2-1
abundance: .
len: 16
v_gene: TRBV6-1
d_gene: .
CDR3aa: CASSERGGGIDNEQFF
CDR3nt: TGTGCCAGCAGTGAACGCGGAGGGGGCATCGACAATGAGCAGTTCTTC

j_gene: TRBJ2-3
abundance: .
len: 15
v_gene: TRBV28
d_gene: TRBD2
CDR3aa: CASSLTSGYTDTQYF
CDR3nt: TGTGCCAGCAGTTTAACTAGCGGATACACAGATACGCAGTATTTT

j_gene: TRBJ1-4
abundance: .
len: 16
v_gene: TRBV18
d_gene: .
CDR3aa: CASSPLGGSLNEKLFF
CDR3nt: TGTGCCAGCTCACCACTCGGCGGCAGCCTTAATGAAAAACTGTTTTTT

j_gene: TRBJ2-2
abundance: .
len: 13
v_gene: TRBV13
d_gene: .
CDR3aa: CASSPRLPGELFF
CDR3nt: TGTGCCAGCAGCCCCAGGCTACCCGGGGAGCTGTTTTTT

j_gene: TRBJ1-2
abundance: .
len: 17
v_gene: TRBV3-1/TRBV3-2
d_gene: TRBD1
CDR3aa: CASSRLPGTGKFYGYTF
CDR3nt: TGTGCCAGCAGCCGATTACCCGGGACAGGGAAGTTCTATGGCTACACCTTC

j_gene: TRBJ2-5
abundance: .
len: 15
v_gene: TRBV14
d_gene: TRBD2
CDR3aa: CASSPGLAGAETQYF
CDR3nt: TGTGCCAGCAGCCCTGGACTAGCGGGAGCAGAGACCCAGTACTTC

j_gene: TRBJ2-3
abundance: .
len: 20
v_gene: TRBV27
d_gene: TRBD2
CDR3aa: CASSFGRPSGRVLGTDTQYF
CDR3nt: TGTGCCAGCAGTTTTGGGAGACCTAGCGGGAGGGTCCTCGGGACAGATACGCAGTATTTT

j_gene: TRBJ2-3
abundance: .
len: 15
v_gene: TRBV27
d_gene: TRBD1
CDR3aa: CASSLGQGGADTQYF
CDR3nt: TGTGCCAGCAGTTTAGGACAGGGGGGCGCAGATACGCAGTATTTT